Listed below are T cell receptor beta chains from one sample, sequenced in a study of metastatic and nonmetastatic thyroid tumors. TCRdb reprocessed the PCR reads via MiXCR. The data contain about 40,000 clones, 11% of them singletons. Sequencing was carried out using blood. The receptors were sampled from a female donor with papillary thyroid cancer or a benign thyroid nodule (not recorded which). Some clones in this sample may be carry-over from other donors' samples. CDR3s include the opening cysteine and the closing phenylalanine or tryptophan. A D gene is named only where the DNA matches it firmly. Part of the rows lack a size; the others show once, few, many or a class for expanded clones.

>TRBV30|many|TRBJ2-1|15|TRBD2
CAWSVASGSYNEQFF
TGTGCCTGGAGTGTGGCTAGCGGCTCCTACAATGAGCAGTTCTTC
>TRBV6-4|many|TRBJ2-3|14|-
CASSAGTSTDTQYF
TGTGCCAGCAGTGCGGGGACTAGCACAGATACGCAGTATTTT
>TRBV30|many|TRBJ1-3|15|TRBD1
CAWSVETGGGNTIYF
TGTGCCTGGAGTGTTGAGACAGGGGGAGGAAACACCATATATTTT
>TRBV6-5|few|TRBJ1-6|17|-
CASSYGISSSYNSPLHF
TGTGCCAGCAGTTACGGGATAAGCAGCTCCTATAATTCACCCCTCCACTTT
>TRBV6-1|many|TRBJ2-1|17|TRBD2
CASSAKGLAGGGNEQFF
TGTGCCAGCAGTGCCAAGGGACTAGCGGGGGGGGGCAATGAGCAGTTCTTC
>TRBV7-9|many|TRBJ2-3|15|TRBD1
CASSPPDRGTDTQYF
TGTGCCAGCAGCCCCCCGGACAGGGGCACAGATACGCAGTATTTT
>TRBV7-9|many|TRBJ1-1|11|TRBD1
CASTGGTEAFF
TGTGCCAGCACAGGGGGAACTGAAGCTTTCTTT
>TRBV19|many|TRBJ1-5|17|TRBD1
CASSPSPTTGGYQPQHF
TGTGCCAGTAGTCCCTCTCCTACGACAGGGGGTTACCAGCCCCAGCATTTT
>TRBV5-1|-|TRBJ2-7|14|-
CASSLGGRTYEQYF
TGCGCCAGCAGCTTGGGGGGCAGGACCTACGAGCAGTACTTC
>TRBV7-2|many|TRBJ1-6|14|-
CASSFRDGNSPLHF
TGTGCCAGCAGCTTCAGGGATGGTAATTCACCCCTCCACTTT
>TRBV5-1|many|TRBJ2-1|13|-
CASSLDNYNEQFF
TGCGCCAGCAGCTTGGACAACTACAATGAGCAGTTCTTC
>TRBV29-1|many|TRBJ2-2|15|TRBD2
CSVEGGGRITGELFF
TGCAGCGTTGAAGGGGGCGGGAGGATCACCGGGGAGCTGTTTTTT
>TRBV5-1|many|TRBJ2-1|17|TRBD2
CASSLDGSGRPHSEQFF
TGCGCCAGCAGCTTGGATGGTAGCGGGAGGCCTCACAGTGAGCAGTTCTTC
>TRBV6-6|-|TRBJ2-1|17|TRBD2
CASSSPLAGGPGNEQFF
TGTGCCAGCAGTTCGCCCCTAGCGGGAGGGCCGGGCAATGAGCAGTTCTTC
>TRBV12-3/TRBV12-4|many|TRBJ2-2|13|-
CASSRPGGGELFF
TGTGCCAGCAGTCGACCTGGGGGCGGGGAGCTGTTTTTT
>TRBV11-1|many|TRBJ2-3|16|TRBD2
CASSRWTSGNKDTQYF
TGTGCCAGCAGCCGGTGGACTAGCGGGAATAAAGATACGCAGTATTTT
>TRBV30|many|TRBJ2-7|13|TRBD1
CAWSVGQAYEQYF
TGTGCCTGGAGTGTGGGACAGGCCTACGAGCAGTACTTC
>TRBV24-1|once|TRBJ2-7|20|-
CATSDPNPSSTLHFSYEQYF
TGTGCCACCAGTGACCCCAACCCATCAAGTACCCTCCACTTTTCCTACGAGCAGTACTTC